This T cell receptor (beta chain) was observed in a study of blood T cells in healthy people across ages. Study-wide results and caveats: Possibly, changes in expanded clonotypes were confounded because donor CMV status was unknown.

This clonotype was seen a handful of times. Its antigen remains unknown. For the second PCR, which ran for about 7 to 12 cycles, a sample-barcoded 5' primer and a J-beta primer mix were used. Per sample, CDR3-containing paired-end reads numbered at least 2.5 million. TCRdb redid the calling of the 5' RACE reads with MiXCR, one entry per CDR3 protein. The sample holds roughly 800,000 distinct CDR3 sequences; about 34% are singletons and the top ten take roughly 13%. V shed 1 base, J shed 5 bases, and the junction held 8 bases outside the gene matches. The germline V gene encodes CDR1 LGHNA and CDR2 YNFKEQ. CDR3 length equals 16 residues. The authors extracted at least 5.5 micrograms of total RNA per sample.

Sequences were obtained from blood. This TCR derives from a man younger than 30 in good health. V is TRBV4-2 and J is TRBJ2-5; 9 bases align to TRBD2. The DNA for the CDR3 is TGTGCCAGCAGCCAAGCGGGCGGGGGGGCTTTGGAGACCCAGTACTTC. Translation: CASSQAGGGALETQYF.